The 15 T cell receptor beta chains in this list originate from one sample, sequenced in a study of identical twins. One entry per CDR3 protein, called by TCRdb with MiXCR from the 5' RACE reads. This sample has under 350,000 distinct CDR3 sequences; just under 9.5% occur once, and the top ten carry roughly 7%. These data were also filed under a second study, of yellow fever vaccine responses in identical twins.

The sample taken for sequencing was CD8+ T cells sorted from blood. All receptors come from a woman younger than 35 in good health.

The CDR3 protein is CATSDFGGMSDEQYF. As DNA, the CDR3 is TGTGCCACCAGTGATTTTGGAGGAATGTCAGACGAGCAGTACTTC. V is TRBV24-1 and J is TRBJ2-7, with TRBD2 as a possible D gene (5 bases). Germline V lookup: CDR1 KGHDR, CDR2 SFDVKD. The CDR3 runs 15 residues. Trimming took 1 base from V and 5 from J, leaving 14 bases between them.

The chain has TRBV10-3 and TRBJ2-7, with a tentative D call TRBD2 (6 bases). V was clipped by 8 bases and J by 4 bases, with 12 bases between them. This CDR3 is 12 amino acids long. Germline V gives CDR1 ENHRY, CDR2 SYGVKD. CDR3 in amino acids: CAILTSKYEQYF. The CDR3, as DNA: TGTGCCATCCTGACTAGTAAGTACGAGCAGTACTTC.

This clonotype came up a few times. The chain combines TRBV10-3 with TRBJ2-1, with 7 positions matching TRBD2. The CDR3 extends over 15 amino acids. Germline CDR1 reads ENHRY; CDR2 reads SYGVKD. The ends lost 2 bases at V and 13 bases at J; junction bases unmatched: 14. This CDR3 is CAISELKPRGTTQFF. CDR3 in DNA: TGTGCCATCAGTGAGCTAAAACCTAGAGGGACTACTCAGTTCTTC.

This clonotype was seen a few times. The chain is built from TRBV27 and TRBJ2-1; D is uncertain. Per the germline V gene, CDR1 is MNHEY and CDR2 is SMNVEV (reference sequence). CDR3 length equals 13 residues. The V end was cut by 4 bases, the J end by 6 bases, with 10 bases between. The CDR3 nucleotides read TGTGCCAGCAGTTATTCGTGGGGCAATGAGCAGTTCTTC. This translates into CASSYSWGNEQFF.

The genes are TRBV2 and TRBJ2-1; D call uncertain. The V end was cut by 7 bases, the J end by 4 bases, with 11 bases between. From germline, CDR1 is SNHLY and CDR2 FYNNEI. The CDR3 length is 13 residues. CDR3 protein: CASIQWDYNEQFF. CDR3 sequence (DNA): TGTGCCAGCATCCAGTGGGATTACAATGAGCAGTTCTTC.

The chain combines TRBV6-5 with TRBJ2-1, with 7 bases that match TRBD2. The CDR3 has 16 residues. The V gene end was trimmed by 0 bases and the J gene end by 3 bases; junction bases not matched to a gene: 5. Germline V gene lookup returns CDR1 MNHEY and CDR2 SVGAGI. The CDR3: CASSYSASGDYNEQFF. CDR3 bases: TGTGCCAGCAGTTACTCTGCAAGCGGGGACTACAATGAGCAGTTCTTC.

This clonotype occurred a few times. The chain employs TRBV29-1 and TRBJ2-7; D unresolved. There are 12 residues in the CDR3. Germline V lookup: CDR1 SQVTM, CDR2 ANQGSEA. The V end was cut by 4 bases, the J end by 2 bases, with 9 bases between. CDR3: CSVVGRAYEQYF. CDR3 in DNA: TGCAGCGTTGTGGGCAGAGCCTACGAGCAGTACTTC.

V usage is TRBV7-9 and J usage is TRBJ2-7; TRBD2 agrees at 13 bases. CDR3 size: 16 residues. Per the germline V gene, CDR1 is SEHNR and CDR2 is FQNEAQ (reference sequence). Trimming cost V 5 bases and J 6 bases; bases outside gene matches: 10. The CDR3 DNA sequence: TGTGCCAGCAGCCCCAGACTAGCGGGGGGAGGGTTCGAGCAGTACTTC. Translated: CASSPRLAGGGFEQYF.

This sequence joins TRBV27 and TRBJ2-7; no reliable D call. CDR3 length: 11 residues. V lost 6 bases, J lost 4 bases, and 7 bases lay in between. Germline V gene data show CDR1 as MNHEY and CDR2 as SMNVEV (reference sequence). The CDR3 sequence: CASRRNYEQYF. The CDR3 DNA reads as TGTGCCAGCAGAAGAAATTACGAGCAGTACTTC.

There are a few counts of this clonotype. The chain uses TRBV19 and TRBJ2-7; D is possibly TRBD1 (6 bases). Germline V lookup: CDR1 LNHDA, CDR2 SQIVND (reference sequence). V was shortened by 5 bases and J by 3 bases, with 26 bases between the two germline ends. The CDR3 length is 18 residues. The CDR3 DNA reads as TGTGCCAGTAGTGGATCGACCCCCGACTGGACAGACTTCTACGAGCAGTACTTC. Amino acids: CASSGSTPDWTDFYEQYF.

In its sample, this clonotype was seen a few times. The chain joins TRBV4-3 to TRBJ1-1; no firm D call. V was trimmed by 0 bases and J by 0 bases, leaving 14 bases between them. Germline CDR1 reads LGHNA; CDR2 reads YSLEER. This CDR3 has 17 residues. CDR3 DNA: TGCGCCAGCAGCCAAGATAAGGGAGGGTGGATGAACACTGAAGCTTTCTTT. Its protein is CASSQDKGGWMNTEAFF.

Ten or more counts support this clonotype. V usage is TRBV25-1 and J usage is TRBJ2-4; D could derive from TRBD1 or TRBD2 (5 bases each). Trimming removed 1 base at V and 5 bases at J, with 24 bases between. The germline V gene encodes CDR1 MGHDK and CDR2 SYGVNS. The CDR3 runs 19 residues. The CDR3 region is CASSEWYGDAKAPENIQYF. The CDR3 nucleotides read TGTGCCAGCAGTGAATGGTACGGGGACGCCAAGGCGCCCGAAAACATTCAGTACTTC.

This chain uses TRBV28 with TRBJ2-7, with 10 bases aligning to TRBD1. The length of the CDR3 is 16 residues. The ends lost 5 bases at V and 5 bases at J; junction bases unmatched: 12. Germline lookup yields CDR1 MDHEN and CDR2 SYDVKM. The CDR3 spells CASSSTLGTGVDEQYF. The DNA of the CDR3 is TGTGCCAGCAGTAGTACTCTCGGGACAGGGGTCGACGAGCAGTACTTC. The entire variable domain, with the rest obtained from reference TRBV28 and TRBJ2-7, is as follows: DVKVTQSSRYLVKRTGEKVFLECVQDMDHENMFWYRQDPGLGLRLIYFSYDVKMKEKGDIPEGYSVSREKKERFSLILESASTNQTSMYLCASSSTLGTGVDEQYFGPGTRLTVT.

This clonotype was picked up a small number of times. The CDR3 region has the DNA TGTGCCAGCAGCAAAACAGAAGCGGGCTTGGACACAGATACGCAGTATTTT. Translation gives CASSKTEAGLDTDTQYF. The chain carries TRBV21-1 and TRBJ2-3; the tabulated D call, TRBD2, remains unverified against the DNA. TRBV21-1 is designated a pseudogene. This CDR3 is 17 amino acids long.

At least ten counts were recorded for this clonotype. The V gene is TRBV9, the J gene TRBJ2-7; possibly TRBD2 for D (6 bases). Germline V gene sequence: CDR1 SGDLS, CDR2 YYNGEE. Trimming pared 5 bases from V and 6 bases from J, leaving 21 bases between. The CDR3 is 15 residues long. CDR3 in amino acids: CASSEKGLAGGEQYF. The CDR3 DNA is TGTGCCAGCAGTGAAAAGGGACTCGCGGGCGGCGAGCAGTACTTC.